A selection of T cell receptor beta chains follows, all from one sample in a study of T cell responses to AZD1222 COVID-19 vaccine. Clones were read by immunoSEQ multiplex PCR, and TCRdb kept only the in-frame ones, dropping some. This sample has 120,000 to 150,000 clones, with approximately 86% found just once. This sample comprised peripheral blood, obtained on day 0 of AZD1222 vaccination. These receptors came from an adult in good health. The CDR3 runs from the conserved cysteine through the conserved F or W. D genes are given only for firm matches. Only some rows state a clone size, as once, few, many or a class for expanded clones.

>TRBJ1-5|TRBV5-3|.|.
CARGQGFHNQPQHF
TGTGCCAGAGGGCAGGGGTTTCACAATCAGCCCCAGCATTTT
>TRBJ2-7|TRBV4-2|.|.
CASSQDAASPSYEQYF
TGTGCCAGCAGCCAAGACGCGGCATCCCCCTCCTACGAGCAGTACTTC
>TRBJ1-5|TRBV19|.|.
CASSPAGGINQPQHF
TGTGCCAGTAGTCCCGCGGGGGGCATAAATCAGCCCCAGCATTTT
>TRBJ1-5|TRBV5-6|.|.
CASSLRDSPNQPQHF
TGTGCCAGCAGCCTCCGGGATAGCCCCAATCAGCCCCAGCATTTT
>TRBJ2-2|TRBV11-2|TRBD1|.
CASSPQGATGELFF
TGTGCCAGCAGCCCCCAGGGGGCAACCGGGGAGCTGTTTTTT
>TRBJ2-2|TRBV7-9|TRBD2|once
CASRTAGTSSTGELFF
TGTGCCAGCAGGACAGCCGGGACTAGCAGCACCGGGGAGCTGTTTTTT
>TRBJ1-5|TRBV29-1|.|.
CSARTDNQPQHF
TGCAGCGCTAGGACAGACAATCAGCCCCAGCATTTT
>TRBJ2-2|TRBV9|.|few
CASSVAEGWGTGELFF
TGTGCCAGCAGCGTAGCGGAGGGATGGGGCACCGGGGAGCTGTTTTTT
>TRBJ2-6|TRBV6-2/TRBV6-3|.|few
CASSYQDSGANVLTF
TGTGCCAGCAGTTACCAGGACTCTGGGGCCAACGTCCTGACTTTC
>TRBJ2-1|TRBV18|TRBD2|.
CASSPPFSGSVRNEQFF
TGTGCCAGCTCACCACCGTTTAGCGGGAGTGTCAGGAATGAGCAGTTCTTC
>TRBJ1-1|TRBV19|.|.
CASSMGTQAFF
TGTGCCAGTAGTATGGGGACTCAGGCTTTCTTT
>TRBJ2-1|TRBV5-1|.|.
CASSLGRSSYNEQFF
TGCGCCAGCAGCTTGGGGAGGAGCTCCTACAATGAGCAGTTCTTC
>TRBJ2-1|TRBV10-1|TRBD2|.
CVRARGRSCEQFF
TGCGTTCGAGCGCGCGGGAGATCGTGTGAGCAGTTCTTC
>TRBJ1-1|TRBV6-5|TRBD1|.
CASRKPGQGHTEAFF
TGTGCCAGCAGGAAACCGGGACAGGGCCACACTGAAGCTTTCTTT
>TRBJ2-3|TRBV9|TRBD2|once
CASSVGLAEVTDTQYF
TGTGCCAGCAGCGTAGGACTAGCGGAGGTAACAGATACGCAGTATTTT
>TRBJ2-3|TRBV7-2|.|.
CASSQSHSTDTQYF
TGTGCCAGCAGTCAGAGTCATAGCACAGATACGCAGTATTTT
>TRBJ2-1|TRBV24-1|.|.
CATSDPDHPPYYNEQFF
TGTGCCACCAGTGATCCTGATCATCCCCCATACTACAATGAGCAGTTCTTC
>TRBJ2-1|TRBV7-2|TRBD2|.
CASKGSGTSGYNEQFF
TGTGCCAGCAAAGGGTCGGGGACTAGCGGCTACAATGAGCAGTTCTTC
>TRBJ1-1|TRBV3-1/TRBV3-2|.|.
CASSQSGPGSTEAFF
TGTGCCAGCAGCCAAAGCGGGCCAGGGAGCACTGAAGCTTTCTTT
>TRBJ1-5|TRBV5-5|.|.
CASSLDRDFVVNQPQHF
TGTGCCAGCAGCTTGGATAGGGATTTTGTTGTCAATCAGCCCCAGCATTTT
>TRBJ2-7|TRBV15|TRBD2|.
CATSRLAGEEQYF
TGTGCCACCAGCAGACTAGCGGGAGAAGAGCAGTACTTC
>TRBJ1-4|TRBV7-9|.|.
CASSSGVTRKLFF
TGTGCCAGCAGCTCAGGGGTTACCCGAAAACTGTTTTTT
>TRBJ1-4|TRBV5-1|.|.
CASSNWQAATNEKLFF
TGCGCCAGCAGCAATTGGCAGGCTGCAACTAATGAAAAACTGTTTTTT
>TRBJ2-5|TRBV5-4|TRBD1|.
CASSPPGQRGKETQYF
TGTGCCAGCAGCCCACCGGGACAGAGGGGGAAAGAGACCCAGTACTTC
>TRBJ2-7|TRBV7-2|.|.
CASSSRLTYEQYF
TGTGCCAGCAGCTCCCGGCTGACCTACGAGCAGTACTTC
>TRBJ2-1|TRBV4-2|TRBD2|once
CASSQAGTSDFSQFF
TGTGCCAGCAGCCAAGCCGGGACTAGCGACTTCTCGCAGTTCTTC
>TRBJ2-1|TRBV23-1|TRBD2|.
CASSHLPCRAGVGARSYNEQFF
TGCGCCAGCAGCCACCTTCCCTGCCGGGCGGGAGTTGGGGCAAGGTCCTACAATGAGCAGTTCTTC
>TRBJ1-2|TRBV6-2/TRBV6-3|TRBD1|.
CASSYRTGLLRGYTF
TGTGCCAGCAGTTACCGGACAGGGCTACTAAGAGGCTACACCTTC
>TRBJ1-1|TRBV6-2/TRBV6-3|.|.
CASSYMVVNTEAFF
TGTGCCAGCAGTTACATGGTCGTGAACACTGAAGCTTTCTTT
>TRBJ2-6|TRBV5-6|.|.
CASSLVATRSGANVLTF
TGTGCCAGCAGCTTGGTCGCCACAAGGTCTGGGGCCAACGTCCTGACTTTC
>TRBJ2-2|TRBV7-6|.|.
CASSGAGANTGELFF
TGTGCCAGCAGTGGGGCAGGGGCGAACACCGGGGAGCTGTTTTTT
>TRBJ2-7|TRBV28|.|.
CASSSGTYEQYF
TGTGCCAGCAGTTCGGGGACCTACGAGCAGTACTTC
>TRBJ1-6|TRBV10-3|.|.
CAIRTELNSPLHF
TGTGCCATCCGGACCGAGCTAAATTCACCCCTCCACTTT